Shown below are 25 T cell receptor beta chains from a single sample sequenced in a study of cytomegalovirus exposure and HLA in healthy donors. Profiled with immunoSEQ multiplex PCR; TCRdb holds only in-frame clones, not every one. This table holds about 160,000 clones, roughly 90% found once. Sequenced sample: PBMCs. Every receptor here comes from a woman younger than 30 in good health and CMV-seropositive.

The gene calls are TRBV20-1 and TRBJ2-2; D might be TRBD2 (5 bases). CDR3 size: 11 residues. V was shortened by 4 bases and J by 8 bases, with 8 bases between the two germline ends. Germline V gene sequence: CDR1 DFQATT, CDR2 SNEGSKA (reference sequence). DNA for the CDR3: TGCAGTGCTATAGGGAGAGGGGAGCTGTTTTTT. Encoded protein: CSAIGRGELFF.

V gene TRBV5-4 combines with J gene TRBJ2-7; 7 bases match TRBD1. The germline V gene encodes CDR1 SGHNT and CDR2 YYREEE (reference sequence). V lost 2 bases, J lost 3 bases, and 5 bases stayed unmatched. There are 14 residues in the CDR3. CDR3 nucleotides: TGTGCCAGCAGCTTAAGGGACAGACACTACGAGCAGTACTTC. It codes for CASSLRDRHYEQYF. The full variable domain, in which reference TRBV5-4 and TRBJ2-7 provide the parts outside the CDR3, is ETGVTQSPTHLIKTRGQQVTLRCSSQSGHNTVSWYQQALGQGPQFIFQYYREEENGRGNFPPRFSGLQFPNYSSELNVNALELDDSALYLCASSLRDRHYEQYFGPGTRLTVT.

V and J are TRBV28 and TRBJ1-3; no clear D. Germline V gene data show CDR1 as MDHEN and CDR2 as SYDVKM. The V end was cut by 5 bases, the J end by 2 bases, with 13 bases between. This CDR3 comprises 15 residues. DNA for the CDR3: TGTGCCAGCAGTCCACAGCTAGCGGCTGGAAACACCATATATTTT. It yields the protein CASSPQLAAGNTIYF.

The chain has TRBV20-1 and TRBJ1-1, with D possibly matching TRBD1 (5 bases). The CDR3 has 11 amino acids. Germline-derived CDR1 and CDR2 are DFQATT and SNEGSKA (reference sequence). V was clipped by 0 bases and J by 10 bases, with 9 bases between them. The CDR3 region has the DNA TGCAGTGCTAGAGAAGGCGGGGCAGCTTTCTTT. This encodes CSAREGGAAFF.

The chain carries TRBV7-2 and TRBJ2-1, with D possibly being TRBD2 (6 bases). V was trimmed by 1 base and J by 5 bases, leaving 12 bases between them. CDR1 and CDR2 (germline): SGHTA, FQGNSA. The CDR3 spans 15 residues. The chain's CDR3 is CASSLGGRYNNEQFF. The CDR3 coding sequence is TGTGCCAGCAGCTTAGGGGGGAGGTATAACAATGAGCAGTTCTTC.

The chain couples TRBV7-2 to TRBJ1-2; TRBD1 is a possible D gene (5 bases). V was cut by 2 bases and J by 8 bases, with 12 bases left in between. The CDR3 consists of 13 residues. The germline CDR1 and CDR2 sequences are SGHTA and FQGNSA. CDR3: CASSLFQGSGYTF. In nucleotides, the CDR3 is TGTGCCAGCAGCTTATTCCAGGGCAGCGGCTACACCTTC. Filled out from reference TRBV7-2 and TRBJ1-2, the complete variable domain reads GAGVSQSPSNKVTEKGKDVELRCDPISGHTALYWYRQSLGQGLEFLIYFQGNSAPDKSGLPSDRFSAERTGGSVSTLTIQRTQQEDSAVYLCASSLFQGSGYTFGSGTRLTVV.

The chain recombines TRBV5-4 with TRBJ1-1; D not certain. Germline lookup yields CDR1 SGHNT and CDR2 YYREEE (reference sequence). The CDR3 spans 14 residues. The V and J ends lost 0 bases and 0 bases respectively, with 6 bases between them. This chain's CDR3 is CASSLGLLNTEAFF. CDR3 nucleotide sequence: TGTGCCAGCAGCTTGGGACTTCTGAACACTGAAGCTTTCTTT.

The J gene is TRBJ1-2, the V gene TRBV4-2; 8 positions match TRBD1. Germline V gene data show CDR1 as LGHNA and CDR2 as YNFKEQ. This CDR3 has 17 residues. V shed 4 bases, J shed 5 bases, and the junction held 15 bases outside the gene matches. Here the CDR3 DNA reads TGTGCCAGCAGCCCAAGCGGGCAGGGGGCTTTAGGATATGGCTACACCTTC. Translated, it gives CASSPSGQGALGYGYTF.

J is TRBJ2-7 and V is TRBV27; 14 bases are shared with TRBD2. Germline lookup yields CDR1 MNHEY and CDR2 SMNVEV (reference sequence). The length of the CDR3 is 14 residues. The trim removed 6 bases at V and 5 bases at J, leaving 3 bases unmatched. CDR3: CASRPGLAGDEQYF. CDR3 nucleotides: TGTGCCAGCAGACCGGGACTAGCGGGAGACGAGCAGTACTTC.

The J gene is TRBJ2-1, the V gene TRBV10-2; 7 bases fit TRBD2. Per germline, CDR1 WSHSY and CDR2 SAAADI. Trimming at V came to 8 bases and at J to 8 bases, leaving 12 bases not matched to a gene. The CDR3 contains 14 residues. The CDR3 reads CASSPGGSFDEQFF. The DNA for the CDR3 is TGCGCCAGCTCACCTGGCGGGAGTTTCGATGAGCAGTTCTTC.

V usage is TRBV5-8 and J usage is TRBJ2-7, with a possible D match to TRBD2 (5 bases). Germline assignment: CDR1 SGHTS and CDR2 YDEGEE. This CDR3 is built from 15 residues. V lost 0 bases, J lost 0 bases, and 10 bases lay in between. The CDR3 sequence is CASSLARGHSYEQYF. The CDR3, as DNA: TGTGCCAGCAGCTTGGCCCGAGGGCACTCCTACGAGCAGTACTTC.

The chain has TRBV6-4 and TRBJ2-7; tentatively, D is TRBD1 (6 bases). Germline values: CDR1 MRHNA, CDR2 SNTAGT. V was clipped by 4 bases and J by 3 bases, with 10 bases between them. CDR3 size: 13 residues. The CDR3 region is CASSGQEVYEQYF. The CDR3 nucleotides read TGTGCCAGCAGTGGACAGGAGGTCTACGAGCAGTACTTC.

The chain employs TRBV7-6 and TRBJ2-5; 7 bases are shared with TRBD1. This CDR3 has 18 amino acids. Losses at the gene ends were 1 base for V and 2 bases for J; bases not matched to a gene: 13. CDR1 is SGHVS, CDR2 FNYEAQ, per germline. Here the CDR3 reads CASSLGSRGSPGQETQYF. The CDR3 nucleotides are TGTGCCAGCAGCTTAGGATCCAGGGGGTCCCCGGGACAAGAGACCCAGTACTTC.

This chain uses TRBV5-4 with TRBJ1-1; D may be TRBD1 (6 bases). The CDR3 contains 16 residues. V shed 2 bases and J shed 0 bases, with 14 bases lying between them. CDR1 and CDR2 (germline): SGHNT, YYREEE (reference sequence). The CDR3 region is CASSFLTGPLNTEAFF. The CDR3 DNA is TGTGCCAGCAGCTTTCTTACAGGGCCCTTGAACACTGAAGCTTTCTTT.

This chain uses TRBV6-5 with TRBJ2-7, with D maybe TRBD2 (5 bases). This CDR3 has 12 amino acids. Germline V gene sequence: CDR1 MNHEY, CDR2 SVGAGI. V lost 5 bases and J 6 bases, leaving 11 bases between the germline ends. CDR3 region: CASSLTRFEQYF. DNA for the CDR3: TGTGCCAGCAGTCTCACTAGGTTCGAGCAGTACTTC.

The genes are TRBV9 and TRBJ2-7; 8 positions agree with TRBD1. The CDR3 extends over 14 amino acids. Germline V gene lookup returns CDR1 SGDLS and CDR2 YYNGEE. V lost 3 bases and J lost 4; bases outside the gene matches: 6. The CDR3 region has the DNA TGTGCCAGCAGCGGAGGACAGGGCCAGTACGAGCAGTACTTC. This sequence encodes CASSGGQGQYEQYF.

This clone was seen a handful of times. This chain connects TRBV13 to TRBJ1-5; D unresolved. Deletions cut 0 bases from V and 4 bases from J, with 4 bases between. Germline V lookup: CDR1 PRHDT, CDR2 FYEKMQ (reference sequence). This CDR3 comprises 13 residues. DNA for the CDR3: TGTGCCAGCAGCTTAGGTCTTAATCAGCCCCAGCATTTT. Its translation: CASSLGLNQPQHF.

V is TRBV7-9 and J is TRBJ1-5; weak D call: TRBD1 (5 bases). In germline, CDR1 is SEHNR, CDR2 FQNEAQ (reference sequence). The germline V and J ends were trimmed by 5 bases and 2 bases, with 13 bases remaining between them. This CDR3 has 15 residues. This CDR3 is CASSTGGGGNQPQHF. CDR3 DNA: TGTGCCAGCAGCACGGGTGGAGGGGGCAATCAGCCCCAGCATTTT.

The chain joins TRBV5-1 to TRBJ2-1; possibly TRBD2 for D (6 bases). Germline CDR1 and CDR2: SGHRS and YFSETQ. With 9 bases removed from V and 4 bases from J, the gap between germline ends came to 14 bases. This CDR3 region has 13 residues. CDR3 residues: CATRGGDYNEQFF. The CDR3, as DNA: TGCGCCACCAGAGGAGGGGATTACAATGAGCAGTTCTTC.

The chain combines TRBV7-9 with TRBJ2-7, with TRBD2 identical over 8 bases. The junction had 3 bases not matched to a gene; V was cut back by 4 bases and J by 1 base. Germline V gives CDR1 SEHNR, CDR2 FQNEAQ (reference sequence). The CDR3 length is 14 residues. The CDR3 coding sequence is TGTGCCAGCAGCTCCATAGCGGGATCCTACGAGCAGTACTTC. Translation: CASSSIAGSYEQYF.

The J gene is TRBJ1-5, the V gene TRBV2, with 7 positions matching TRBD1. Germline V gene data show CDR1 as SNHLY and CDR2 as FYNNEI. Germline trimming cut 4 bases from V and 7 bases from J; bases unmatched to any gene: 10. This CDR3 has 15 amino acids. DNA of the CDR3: TGTGCCAGCAGTGGTCGGGAGACAGGGTGGCAGCCCCAGCATTTT. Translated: CASSGRETGWQPQHF. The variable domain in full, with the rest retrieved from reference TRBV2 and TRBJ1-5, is EPEVTQTPSHQVTQMGQEVILRCVPISNHLYFYWYRQILGQKVEFLVSFYNNEISEKSEIFDDQFSVERPDGSNFTLKIRSTKLEDSAMYFCASSGRETGWQPQHFGDGTRLSIL.

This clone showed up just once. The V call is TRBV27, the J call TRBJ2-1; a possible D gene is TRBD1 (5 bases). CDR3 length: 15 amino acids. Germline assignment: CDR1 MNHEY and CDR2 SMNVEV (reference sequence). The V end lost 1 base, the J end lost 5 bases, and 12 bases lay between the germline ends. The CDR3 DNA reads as TGTGCCAGCAGTTTATGGCAGGGTGGGAACAATGAGCAGTTCTTC. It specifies CASSLWQGGNNEQFF.

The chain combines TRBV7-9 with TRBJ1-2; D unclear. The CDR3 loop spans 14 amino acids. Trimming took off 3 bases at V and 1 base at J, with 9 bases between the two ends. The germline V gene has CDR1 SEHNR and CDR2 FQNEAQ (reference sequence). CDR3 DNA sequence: TGTGCCAGCAGCTTTGGGGAGTTTAACTATGGCTACACCTTC. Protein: CASSFGEFNYGYTF.

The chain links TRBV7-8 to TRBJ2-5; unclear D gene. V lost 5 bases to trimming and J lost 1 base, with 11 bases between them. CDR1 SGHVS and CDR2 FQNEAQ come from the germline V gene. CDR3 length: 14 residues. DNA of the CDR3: TGTGCCAGCAGCATCGGTGGGCTCCAAGAGACCCAGTACTTC. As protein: CASSIGGLQETQYF. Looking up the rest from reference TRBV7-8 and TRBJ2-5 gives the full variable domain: GAGVSQSPRYKVAKRGQDVALRCDPISGHVSLFWYQQALGQGPEFLTYFQNEAQLDKSGLPSDRFFAERPEGSVSTLKIQRTQQEDSAVYLCASSIGGLQETQYFGPGTRLLVL.

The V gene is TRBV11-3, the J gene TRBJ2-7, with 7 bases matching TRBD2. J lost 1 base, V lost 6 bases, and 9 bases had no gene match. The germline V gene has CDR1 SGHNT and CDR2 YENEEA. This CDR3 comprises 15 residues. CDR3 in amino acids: CASRYLADQSYEQYF. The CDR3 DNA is TGTGCCAGCAGGTATCTAGCGGACCAATCCTACGAGCAGTACTTC.